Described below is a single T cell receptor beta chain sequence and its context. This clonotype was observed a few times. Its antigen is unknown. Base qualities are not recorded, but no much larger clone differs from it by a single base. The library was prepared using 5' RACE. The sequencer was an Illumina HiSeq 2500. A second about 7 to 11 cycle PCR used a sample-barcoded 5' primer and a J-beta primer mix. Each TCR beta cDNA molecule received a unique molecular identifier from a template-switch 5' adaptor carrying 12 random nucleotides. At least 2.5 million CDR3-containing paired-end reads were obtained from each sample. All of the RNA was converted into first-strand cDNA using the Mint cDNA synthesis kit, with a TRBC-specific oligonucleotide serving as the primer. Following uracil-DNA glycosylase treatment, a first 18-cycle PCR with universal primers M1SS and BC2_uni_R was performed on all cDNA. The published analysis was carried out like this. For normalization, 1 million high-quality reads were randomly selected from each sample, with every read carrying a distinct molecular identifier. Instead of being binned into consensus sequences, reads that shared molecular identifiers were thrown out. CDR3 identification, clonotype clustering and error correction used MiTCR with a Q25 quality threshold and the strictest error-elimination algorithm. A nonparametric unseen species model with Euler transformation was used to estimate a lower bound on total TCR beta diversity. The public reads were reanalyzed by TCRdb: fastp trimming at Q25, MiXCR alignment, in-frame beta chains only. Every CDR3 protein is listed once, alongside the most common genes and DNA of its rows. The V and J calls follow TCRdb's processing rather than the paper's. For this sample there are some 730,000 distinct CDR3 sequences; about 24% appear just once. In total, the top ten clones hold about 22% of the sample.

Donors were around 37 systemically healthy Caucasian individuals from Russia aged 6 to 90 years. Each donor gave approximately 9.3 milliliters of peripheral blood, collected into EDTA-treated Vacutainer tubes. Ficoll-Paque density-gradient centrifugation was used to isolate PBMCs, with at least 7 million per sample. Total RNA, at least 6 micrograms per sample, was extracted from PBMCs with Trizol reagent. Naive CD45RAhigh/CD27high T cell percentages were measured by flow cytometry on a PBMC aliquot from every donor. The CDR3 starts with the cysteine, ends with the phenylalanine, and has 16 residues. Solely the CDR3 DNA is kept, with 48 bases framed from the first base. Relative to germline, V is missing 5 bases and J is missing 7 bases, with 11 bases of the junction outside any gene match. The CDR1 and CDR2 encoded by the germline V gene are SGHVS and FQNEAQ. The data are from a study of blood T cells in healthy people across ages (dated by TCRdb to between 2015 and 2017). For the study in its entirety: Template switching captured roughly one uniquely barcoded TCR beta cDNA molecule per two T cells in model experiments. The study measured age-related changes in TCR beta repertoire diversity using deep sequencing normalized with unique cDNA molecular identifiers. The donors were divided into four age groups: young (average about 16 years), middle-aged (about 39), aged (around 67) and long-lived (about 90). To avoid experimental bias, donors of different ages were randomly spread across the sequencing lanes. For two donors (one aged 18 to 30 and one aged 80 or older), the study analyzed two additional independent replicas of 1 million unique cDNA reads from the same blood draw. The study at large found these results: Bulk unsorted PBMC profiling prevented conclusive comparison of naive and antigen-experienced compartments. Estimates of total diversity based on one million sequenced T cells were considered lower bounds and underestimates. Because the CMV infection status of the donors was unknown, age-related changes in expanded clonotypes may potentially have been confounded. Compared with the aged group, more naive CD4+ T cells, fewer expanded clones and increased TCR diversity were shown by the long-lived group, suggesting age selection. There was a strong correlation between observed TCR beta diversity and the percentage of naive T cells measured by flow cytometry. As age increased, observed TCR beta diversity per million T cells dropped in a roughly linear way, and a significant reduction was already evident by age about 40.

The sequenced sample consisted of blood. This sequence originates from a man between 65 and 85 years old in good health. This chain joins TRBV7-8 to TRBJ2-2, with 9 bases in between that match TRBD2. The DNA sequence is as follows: TGTGCCAGCAGCACCCCAAGGACTAGCGCGAACGGGGAGCTGTTTTTT. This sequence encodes CASSTPRTSANGELFF.